This TCR beta chain comes out of a study of technical replicates of blood from a few donors. Assay: immunoSEQ multiplex PCR; the TCRdb copy retains only in-frame clones and omits some. The sample has 74,000 or so clones, around nine tenths seen once; the top ten hold roughly 0.27%. The table lists this clone with a count of one. Germline-derived CDR1 and CDR2 are MNHNS and SASEGT. V lost 1 base and J lost 5, with 11 bases in between. The CDR3 has 14 residues. The origin of this receptor is a human donor in good health. Sequences were obtained from T cells isolated from PBMCs. V usage is TRBV6-1 and J usage is TRBJ2-5, with no clear D. CDR3 sequence: CASSEEWSAETQYF. The CDR3 DNA sequence: TGTGCCAGCAGTGAAGAGTGGAGCGCGGAGACCCAGTACTTC.